The T cell receptor beta chain described here comes from a study of CD4 T cells in relation to SARS-CoV-2 and coronaviruses. Notes on the study in general: Compared with monoreactive clones, crossreactive clones showed significantly weaker SARS-CoV-2 expansion. In approximately 70% of donors, memory CD4+ clonotypes crossrecognized SARS-CoV-2 and at least one common cold coronavirus spike. Culture-expanded clones reflect memory recall rather than primary priming during culture.

Unexposed donor CD4+ T cells date from about 2010-2018, before the COVID-19 pandemic. Cryopreserved PBMCs were CD4-enriched, then split into naive and memory cells. The data were produced by immunoSEQ multiplex PCR, yet TCRdb's version contains in-frame clones alone and is incomplete. Among some 65,000 clones listed, more than 75% were seen once. This clone was detected only once. The antigen is undetermined. With 8 bases removed from V and 3 bases from J, the gap between germline ends came to 5 bases. Germline V gene lookup returns CDR1 MDHEN and CDR2 SYDVKM. The CDR3 totals 11 residues. The TCR originated in a human donor in good health. Material for sequencing was memory CD4+ T cells from PBMCs. This chain uses TRBV28 with TRBJ2-1; no clear D gene. The CDR3 DNA is TGTGCCAGCCTGCTCTACAATGAGCAGTTCTTC. This codes for CASLLYNEQFF.